The 30 T cell receptor beta chains below were found in one sample sequenced in a study of blood T cell repertoires in COVID-19. Produced via immunoSEQ multiplex PCR; TCRdb's table is partial and in-frame only. Among 85,000 to 130,000 clones listed, 70% to 90% were seen once. Material: PBMCs or T cells enriched from blood (not recorded which). The receptors shown here come from a woman aged 50 to 60 who had recovered from COVID-19.

The genes are TRBV18 and TRBJ1-3; D is unclear. The CDR3 covers 17 residues. CDR1 is KGHSH and CDR2 is LQKENI in the germline V gene. Trimming removed 5 bases at V and 0 bases at J, with 17 bases between. CDR3 amino acids: CASSALPGFSSGNTIYF. The DNA for the CDR3 is TGTGCCAGCTCAGCCTTACCGGGTTTTAGCTCTGGAAACACCATATATTTT.

This clone has only one observation. The V call is TRBV5-5, the J call TRBJ1-6; D is uncertain. V lost 4 bases and J lost 5, with 10 bases in between. CDR3 length equals 14 residues. Germline V lookup: CDR1 SGHKS, CDR2 YYEKEE (reference sequence). The CDR3 loop reads CASSTEIDNSPLHF. The DNA of the CDR3 is TGTGCCAGCAGCACTGAAATCGATAATTCACCCCTCCACTTT.

The CDR3 protein is CAISEDTGGTEAFF. The DNA of the CDR3 is TGTGCCATCAGTGAGGATACAGGGGGAACTGAAGCTTTCTTT. The V and J genes are TRBV10-3 and TRBJ1-1, with TRBD1 identical over 8 bases. V trimming: 2 bases; J trimming: 5 bases; junction bases outside the gene matches: 4. Germline CDR1 ENHRY, CDR2 SYGVKD. The CDR3 length is 14 residues.

The chain combines TRBV14 with TRBJ1-2; no firm D call. Germline CDR1 SGHDN, CDR2 FVKESK. Trimming pared 2 bases from V and 3 bases from J, leaving 7 bases between. The CDR3 contains 13 residues. CDR3 nucleotide sequence: TGTGCCAGCAGCCAAACAGATTACTATGGCTACACCTTC. Translated, it gives CASSQTDYYGYTF.

This chain joins TRBV7-3 and TRBJ2-1, with 7 bases matching TRBD2. V dropped 3 bases and J dropped 8; count of bases not matched to a gene: 10. The germline V gene has CDR1 SGHTA and CDR2 FQGTGA. CDR3 length: 15 residues. The CDR3 sequence is CASSLKAGIIDEQFF. DNA of the CDR3: TGTGCCAGCAGCTTGAAAGCGGGGATAATCGATGAGCAGTTCTTC.

V is TRBV3-1 (or the pseudogene TRBV3-2) and J is TRBJ1-1; weak D call: TRBD1 (5 bases). Trimming shortened V by 6 bases and J by 0 bases, and 8 bases separated the two germline ends. The CDR3 covers 13 residues. Germline V gene sequence: CDR1 LGHDT, CDR2 YNNKEL (reference sequence). The CDR3: CASRKQVNTEAFF. In DNA form, the CDR3 reads TGTGCCAGCAGAAAACAGGTGAACACTGAAGCTTTCTTT.

V and J are TRBV5-1 and TRBJ2-4; 7 positions match TRBD1. Germline loops: CDR1 SGHRS, CDR2 YFSETQ. This CDR3 has 15 residues. V shed 0 bases, J shed 5 bases, and the junction held 5 bases outside the gene matches. CDR3: CASSLGRTGENIQYF. DNA for the CDR3: TGCGCCAGCAGCTTGGGGAGGACAGGAGAAAACATTCAGTACTTC.

The J gene is TRBJ1-1, the V gene TRBV25-1; D is possibly TRBD1 (5 bases). This CDR3 comprises 15 residues. Deletions cut 1 base from V and 0 bases from J, with 9 bases between. CDR1 is MGHDK, CDR2 SYGVNS, per germline. CDR3 protein: CASSESGEMNTEAFF. The CDR3 region has the DNA TGTGCCAGCAGTGAATCGGGGGAGATGAACACTGAAGCTTTCTTT.

The rearrangement links TRBV5-5 to TRBJ1-2, with D possibly TRBD1 on 5 matching bases. Germline assignment: CDR1 SGHKS and CDR2 YYEKEE (reference sequence). The CDR3 is 15 amino acids. V was clipped by 3 bases and J by 6 bases, with 18 bases between them. CDR3 coding DNA: TGTGCCAGCAGCTGGGACCCGGGTTCGGGGGATGGCTACACCTTC. Translated: CASSWDPGSGDGYTF. The full variable domain, rest sourced from reference TRBV5-5 and TRBJ1-2, is DAGVTQSPTHLIKTRGQQVTLRCSPISGHKSVSWYQQVLGQGPQFIFQYYEKEERGRGNFPDRFSARQFPNYSSELNVNALLLGDSALYLCASSWDPGSGDGYTFGSGTRLTVV.

Only one count was recorded for this clone. The chain is built from TRBV19 and TRBJ2-2; D is unclear. The CDR3 runs to 17 residues. Looked up from germline, CDR1 is LNHDA and CDR2 is SQIVND (reference sequence). The V end lost 5 bases, the J end lost 0 bases, and 16 bases lay between the germline ends. The CDR3 bases are TGTGCCAGTAGTCCGCTGACTCGCCGGGCGAACACCGGGGAGCTGTTTTTT. It translates to CASSPLTRRANTGELFF.

V gene TRBV3-1 (or the pseudogene TRBV3-2) combines with J gene TRBJ1-1; TRBD1 matches at 9 bases. The CDR3 consists of 15 residues. V trimming: 2 bases; J trimming: 1 base; junction bases outside the gene matches: 2. Germline CDR1 LGHDT, CDR2 YNNKEL (reference sequence). The CDR3 sequence is CASSQQGQGNTEAFF. In nucleotides, the CDR3 is TGTGCCAGCAGCCAACAGGGACAGGGGAACACTGAAGCTTTCTTT.

DNA of the CDR3: TGTGCCATAGCTGTGGGCACGGGAGCCTACGAGCAGTACTTC. It translates to CAIAVGTGAYEQYF. The chain recombines TRBV6-5 with TRBJ2-7; a weak D match, TRBD2 (6 bases). Between the trimmed V and J ends, which lost 10 bases and 2 bases, there was a span of 18 bases. The length of the CDR3 is 14 residues. CDR1 and CDR2 from the germline V gene are MNHEY and SVGAGI.

The CDR3 DNA reads as TGTGCCAGTAGCCTACTAGCGGCCTCCTACGAGCAGTACTTC. Amino acids: CASSLLAASYEQYF. The chain couples TRBV19 to TRBJ2-7; 8 bases are a match to TRBD2. The CDR3 loop spans 14 amino acids. The V and J ends lost 6 bases and 0 bases, in that order; junction bases with no gene match: 4. Germline assignment: CDR1 LNHDA and CDR2 SQIVND (reference sequence).

The chain employs TRBV4-2 and TRBJ2-2; the match to TRBD2 covers 13 bases. The germline V gene has CDR1 LGHNA and CDR2 YNFKEQ. The junction had 9 bases not matched to a gene; V was cut back by 0 bases and J by 5 bases. The CDR3 contains 19 residues. The CDR3 reads CASSQDVGLAGRVTGELFF. The CDR3 bases are TGTGCCAGCAGCCAAGATGTGGGACTAGCGGGAAGGGTGACCGGGGAGCTGTTTTTT.

The V gene is TRBV28, the J gene TRBJ2-5, with 15 nucleotides matching TRBD2. Germline V gives CDR1 MDHEN, CDR2 SYDVKM. The length of the CDR3 is 17 residues. Germline trimming cut 4 bases from V and 5 bases from J; bases unmatched to any gene: 8. CDR3 region: CASSSGTSGGIKETQYF. CDR3 DNA sequence: TGTGCCAGCAGTTCCGGGACTAGCGGGGGGATTAAGGAGACCCAGTACTTC.

V gene TRBV12-3 or TRBV12-4 combines with J gene TRBJ1-5, with D possibly matching TRBD1 (6 bases). The CDR3 is made up of 13 amino acids. V was shortened by 3 bases and J by 10 bases, with 13 bases between the two germline ends. DNA for the CDR3: TGTGCCAGCAGTTTTATTCCGGGACAACCCCAGCATTTT. It codes for CASSFIPGQPQHF.

This clone was counted a few times. The chain employs TRBV18 and TRBJ2-4; D might be TRBD2 (5 bases). Trimming left V 5 bases short and J 0 bases short, with 11 bases between. Germline assignment: CDR1 KGHSH and CDR2 LQKENI. The CDR3 covers 15 residues. Written as DNA, the CDR3 is TGTGCCAGCTCAAACAGCGGACTAGCCAAAAACATTCAGTACTTC. Translation: CASSNSGLAKNIQYF.

V gene TRBV5-6 combines with J gene TRBJ2-7; 9 bases map to TRBD1. The CDR3 is made up of 15 amino acids. V was pared by 2 bases and J by 3 bases, with 6 bases of the junction left unmatched. Germline CDR1 is SGHDT and CDR2 is YYEEEE. The CDR3 DNA reads as TGTGCCAGCAGCTTCCGGGACAGGGTATACTACGAGCAGTACTTC. Translated, it gives CASSFRDRVYYEQYF. The full variable domain, in which reference TRBV5-6 and TRBJ2-7 provide the parts outside the CDR3, is DAGVTQSPTHLIKTRGQQVTLRCSPKSGHDTVSWYQQALGQGPQFIFQYYEEEERQRGNFPDRFSGHQFPNYSSELNVNALLLGDSALYLCASSFRDRVYYEQYFGPGTRLTVT.

This clone was counted a single time. The chain employs TRBV19 and TRBJ2-3; no clear D. In germline, CDR1 is LNHDA, CDR2 SQIVND (reference sequence). This CDR3 spans 13 amino acids. Trimming cost V 5 bases and J 5 bases, with 11 bases left between them. CDR3 protein: CASSARQGDTQYF. The CDR3, as DNA: TGTGCCAGTAGTGCCAGACAAGGAGATACGCAGTATTTT.

A remark on this clone: A junction end diverges from the germline sequence, so it may reflect a read error. Other DNA sequences in the same sample also yield this CDR3. The chain carries TRBV11-2 and TRBJ2-5; maybe TRBD2 (5 bases). Germline-derived CDR1 and CDR2 are SGHAT and FQNNGV. This CDR3 has 14 residues. DNA of the CDR3: TGTGCCAGCAGCCCCCCCAGCGGTCAAGAGACTCAGTACTTC. The encoded protein is CASSPPSGQETQYF.

This clone was recorded a few times. The V gene is TRBV5-1, the J gene TRBJ1-1, with D unclear. Germline CDR1 SGHRS, CDR2 YFSETQ. The CDR3 covers 15 residues. Trimming stripped 1 base from V and 1 base from J, with 11 bases between. The CDR3 reads CASSLYVPGNTEAFF. The CDR3 DNA sequence: TGCGCCAGCAGCTTGTATGTACCAGGGAACACTGAAGCTTTCTTT.

The V call is TRBV7-9, the J call TRBJ2-7, with no clear D. This CDR3 region has 12 residues. Trimming took off 5 bases at V and 2 bases at J, with 7 bases between the two ends. The germline CDR1 and CDR2 sequences are SEHNR and FQNEAQ (reference sequence). The CDR3, as DNA: TGTGCCAGCAGCCCCCCCGCCTACGAGCAGTACTTC. Encoded protein: CASSPPAYEQYF.

Here the CDR3 DNA reads TGTGCCAGCAGTGCCCTTAGGGGACTAGCGGGGGGGCGCGGCTACGAGCAGTACTTC. Its translation is CASSALRGLAGGRGYEQYF. This chain links TRBV6-1 with TRBJ2-7; 16 bases are a match to TRBD2. Unmatched junction bases numbered 12, after V lost 4 bases and J lost 3 bases. Germline V gene lookup returns CDR1 MNHNS and CDR2 SASEGT. The CDR3 runs to 19 residues.

The chain is built from TRBV5-8 and TRBJ2-3, with a tentative D call TRBD2 (5 bases). V was pared by 3 bases and J by 3 bases, with 20 bases between. The germline CDR1 and CDR2 sequences are SGHTS and YDEGEE. The CDR3 totals 17 residues. CDR3 nucleotides: TGTGCCAGCAGCTCCATCCGGGGTGGGCTTAGGACAGATACGCAGTATTTT. This gives the protein CASSSIRGGLRTDTQYF.

V and J are TRBV7-2 and TRBJ1-4; D may be TRBD1 (5 bases). The CDR3 spans 15 residues. Germline V gene sequence: CDR1 SGHTA, CDR2 FQGNSA. V dropped 1 base and J dropped 7 bases, with 13 bases sitting between them. The CDR3 bases are TGTGCCAGCAGCTTAGTGTCGGGGGATGCTGAAAAACTGTTTTTT. Translation: CASSLVSGDAEKLFF.

J is TRBJ2-7 and V is TRBV2, with 14 bases lining up with TRBD2. The V gene end was trimmed by 6 bases and the J gene end by 8 bases; junction bases not matched to a gene: 9. There are 15 residues in the CDR3. From germline, CDR1 is SNHLY and CDR2 FYNNEI. As DNA, the CDR3 is TGTGCCAGCAGCCCGGGACTAGCGGGAGTATTGCAGCAGTACTTC. Translated: CASSPGLAGVLQQYF.

The chain joins TRBV5-4 to TRBJ1-1; D might be TRBD1 (6 bases). The ends were cut back, 7 bases at V and 5 bases at J, with 12 bases in the middle. The CDR3 loop spans 12 amino acids. The germline V gene encodes CDR1 SGHNT and CDR2 YYREEE (reference sequence). CDR3 region: CASLQGGTEAFF. CDR3 in DNA: TGTGCCAGCCTACAGGGAGGGACTGAAGCTTTCTTT.

The gene calls are TRBV3-1 (or the pseudogene TRBV3-2) and TRBJ2-1; 10 nucleotides line up with TRBD2. With 3 bases clipped from V and 7 bases from J, the junction kept 9 bases outside the gene matches. There are 16 residues in the CDR3. Germline values: CDR1 LGHDT, CDR2 YNNKEL (reference sequence). CDR3 sequence: CASSHLAGESRNEQFF. In nucleotides, the CDR3 is TGTGCCAGCAGCCATCTAGCGGGGGAGAGTAGAAATGAGCAGTTCTTC.

The V gene is TRBV7-9, the J gene TRBJ1-2, with D perhaps matching TRBD1 (5 bases). Germline CDR1 SEHNR, CDR2 FQNEAQ (reference sequence). This CDR3 comprises 14 residues. V was pared by 5 bases and J by 8 bases, with 18 bases between. CDR3: CASSESRGFGGYTF. The CDR3 region has the DNA TGTGCCAGCAGCGAATCACGGGGGTTCGGCGGCTACACCTTC.

This clone was seen once. The V call is TRBV5-1, the J call TRBJ1-4, with D perhaps TRBD1 (5 bases). Germline CDR1 and CDR2: SGHRS and YFSETQ. This CDR3 comprises 14 residues. V was shortened by 3 bases and J by 7 bases, with 13 bases between the two germline ends. CDR3 DNA: TGCGCCAGCAGCTCAACCTCAGGGTTTGAAAAACTGTTTTTT. Protein product: CASSSTSGFEKLFF.